The clone carrying this T cell receptor beta chain was detected once. The source of the sample is a study of blood T cell repertoires in COVID-19. Libraries were prepared by immunoSEQ multiplex PCR; TCRdb keeps only in-frame clonotypes and omits some of them. The data contain about 160,000 clones, roughly 90% of them singletons. With 6 bases clipped from V and 1 base from J, the junction kept 2 bases outside the gene matches. The length of the CDR3 is 14 residues. CDR1 SGHTA and CDR2 FQGNSA come from the germline V gene. The chain carries TRBV7-2 and TRBJ2-7; TRBD2 agrees at 11 bases. The clonotype comes from a man in his fifties or sixties with acute or convalescent COVID-19. Sequencing was performed on peripheral blood. CDR3 nucleotides: TGTGCCAGCAGTACTAGCGGGGGTTCCTACGAGCAGTACTTC. Protein product: CASSTSGGSYEQYF.